The 7 T cell receptor beta chains below were found in one sample sequenced in a study of beta chain features in type 1 diabetes. Study-wide results and limits: Patients with Type 1 diabetes showed moderately but significantly shorter TCRB CDR3s in all four CD4+ subsets.

These receptors have no identified antigens. Expressed TCRB transcripts were sequenced, since all the RNA that had been isolated was reverse transcribed. The repertoire was sequenced with immunoSEQ multiplex PCR; TCRdb's copy has only in-frame clones and lacks some. The sample includes 300,000 to 450,000 clones, around an eighth of them seen just once. Sequencing input: naive CD4+ T cells from blood. The receptors were gathered from a woman between 18 and 29 years old with type 1 diabetes.

The chain combines TRBV19 with TRBJ2-1, with 13 nucleotides matching TRBD2. This CDR3 contains 17 residues. CDR1 and CDR2 from the germline V gene are LNHDA and SQIVND (reference sequence). The J segment lost 5 bases and the V segment lost 0 bases, leaving 4 bases of the junction unmatched. The CDR3 coding sequence is TGTGCCAGTAGTATAGAACTAGCGGGAGGGCCCCACAATGAGCAGTTCTTC. Translated: CASSIELAGGPHNEQFF. Full variable domain (remainder filled in from reference TRBV19 and TRBJ2-1): DGGITQSPKYLFRKEGQNVTLSCEQNLNHDAMYWYRQDPGQGLRLIYYSQIVNDFQKGDIAEGYSVSREKKESFPLTVTSAQKNPTAFYLCASSIELAGGPHNEQFFGPGTRLTVL.

The table lists this clone with a few counts. The chain joins TRBV5-1 to TRBJ2-7; 7 bases map to TRBD2. The junction had 14 bases not matched to a gene; V was cut back by 3 bases and J by 5 bases. This CDR3 is 16 amino acids long. From germline, CDR1 is SGHRS and CDR2 YFSETQ. CDR3 residues: CASSWGDYETRDEQYF. DNA for the CDR3: TGCGCCAGCAGCTGGGGGGACTACGAGACTCGGGACGAGCAGTACTTC.

The chain links TRBV4-3 to TRBJ1-4, with D hard to call. Between the trimmed V and J ends, which lost 1 base and 0 bases, there was a span of 9 bases. Germline lookup yields CDR1 LGHNA and CDR2 YSLEER. The CDR3 covers 16 residues. The CDR3 DNA reads TGCGCCAGCAGCCAAGGGGCAGACACAACTAATGAAAAACTGTTTTTT. This gives the protein CASSQGADTTNEKLFF.

The chain uses TRBV9 and TRBJ2-2; D remains unclear. V gave up 0 bases and J gave up 0 bases, with 9 bases separating them. The CDR3 has 16 amino acids. Germline V CDR1 and CDR2: SGDLS, YYNGEE. CDR3 sequence reads: CASSVGRQANTGELFF. Written as DNA, the CDR3 is TGTGCCAGCAGCGTAGGCAGACAAGCGAACACCGGGGAGCTGTTTTTT.

The chain joins TRBV15 to TRBJ1-6; D remains ambiguous. V was clipped by 1 base and J by 10 bases, with 17 bases between them. Germline-derived CDR1 and CDR2 are LNHNV and YYDKDF (reference sequence). This CDR3 has 16 amino acids. CDR3 region: CATSRGRESGRSPLHF. DNA for the CDR3: TGTGCCACCAGCAGAGGGAGAGAGTCCGGGAGATCACCCCTCCACTTT.

This chain links TRBV21-1 with TRBJ2-3; the listed D gene, TRBD2, was not tested against the DNA. TRBV21-1 is classified as a pseudogene. This CDR3 is 18 amino acids long. CDR3 protein: CASSTGTSGDQSTDTQYF. The CDR3 DNA follows: TGTGCCAGCAGCACCGGGACTAGCGGGGATCAAAGCACAGATACGCAGTATTTT.

This clone was recorded a few times. This chain uses TRBV7-2 with TRBJ2-7; possibly TRBD2 for D (5 bases). CDR1 is SGHTA, CDR2 FQGNSA, per germline. Between the trimmed V and J ends, which lost 8 bases and 7 bases, there was a span of 18 bases. CDR3 length equals 13 residues. In DNA, the CDR3 is TGTGCCAGCCGACCGGGAAGGGCGCGGGAGCAGTACTTC. Translated, it gives CASRPGRAREQYF.